These 4 T cell receptor beta chains came from one sample sequenced in a study of vaccination and CD4 T cells after COVID-19. With the Oncomine TCR Beta short-read assay, DNA from cultured CD4+ T cells was sequenced. Each CDR3 protein is one row after TCRdb ran MiXCR on the PCR reads. The sample lists under 20,000 distinct CDR3 sequences, roughly half occurring once. Antigens for these TCRs are unknown. Treatment in this sample: approximately 9-day PBMC culture with coronavirus spike peptide pools or control peptides (ViraFEST assay). The material sequenced was CD4+ T cells from blood, cultured in vitro. These receptors were collected from a human donor who had recovered from COVID-19.

In this sample, this clonotype turned up a few times. The V call is TRBV18, the J call TRBJ2-3; a possible D gene is TRBD1 (5 bases). The CDR3 length is 16 residues. The V gene lost 2 bases and the J gene lost 4 bases, with 16 bases spanning the gap. CDR1 is KGHSH, CDR2 LQKENI, per germline. CDR3 in DNA: TGTGCCAGCTCACCAATCCGGACACCCGAATCAGATACGCAGTATTTT. Translated: CASSPIRTPESDTQYF.

This chain joins TRBV21-1 and TRBJ1-6. TRBV21-1 is annotated as a pseudogene. The CDR3 is made up of 10 amino acids. CDR3 sequence: CARHQRVLHF. In nucleotides, the CDR3 is TGTGCCAGGCATCAGAGGGTCCTCCACTTT.

The V and J genes are TRBV7-3 and TRBJ2-2; D is unresolved. Trimming cost V 0 bases and J 0 bases, with 8 bases left between them. This CDR3 has 16 residues. CDR1 is SGHTA, CDR2 FQGTGA, per germline. The CDR3 DNA sequence: TGTGCCAGCAGCTTAACGCACAGCTCGAACACCGGGGAGCTGTTTTTT. Its translation is CASSLTHSSNTGELFF.

The chain joins TRBV20-1 to TRBJ2-5; 9 bases are a match to TRBD2. This CDR3 region has 13 residues. Germline loops: CDR1 DFQATT, CDR2 SNEGSKA (reference sequence). V lost 6 bases and J lost 3; bases outside the gene matches: 5. CDR3 in DNA: TGCAGTGCGCCCGCTAGCGGGAAAGAGACCCAGTACTTC. Translated: CSAPASGKETQYF.